These T cell receptor beta chains were read from a single sample in a study of metastatic and nonmetastatic thyroid tumors. With MiXCR, TCRdb reprocessed the PCR reads. Among under 60,000 clones listed, approximately 20% were seen once. The material sequenced was blood. Receptors originate from a male donor with papillary thyroid cancer or a benign thyroid nodule (not recorded which). Some clones in this sample may be carry-over from other donors' samples. CDR3s include the opening cysteine and the closing phenylalanine or tryptophan. Each record gives: J gene, clone size, V gene, D gene, CDR3 DNA, CDR3 protein. A D gene is named only where the DNA matches it firmly. Not every row has a clone size; where given, it reads once, few, many or a size class.

>TRBJ2-2|many|TRBV18|TRBD2
TGTGCCAGCTCACGGAATGGCGGGGGGAACACCGGGGAGCTGTTTTTT
CASSRNGGGNTGELFF
>TRBJ1-3|NA|TRBV30|NA
TGTGCCTGGAGTTCGGGGGTCCTTAGCGGAAACACCATATATTTT
CAWSSGVLSGNTIYF
>TRBJ2-1|many|TRBV9|NA
TGTGCCAGCAGCGTACACCTATACAATGAGCAGTTCTTC
CASSVHLYNEQFF
>TRBJ1-6|once|TRBV20-1|TRBD1
TGCAGTGCTGTTATACAAAGGACAGGGCTTGATTCACCCCTCCACTTT
CSAVIQRTGLDSPLHF
>TRBJ2-5|many|TRBV6-1|TRBD1
TGTGCCAGCAGCCATGGGACAGGGGTAAGGGTAGAGACCCAGTACTTC
CASSHGTGVRVETQYF
>TRBJ1-1|many|TRBV20-1|NA
TGCAGTGCTAGAGTTCGGATTTTGAACACTGAAGCTTTCTTT
CSARVRILNTEAFF
>TRBJ2-2|NA|TRBV6-1|NA
TGTGCCAGCAGTGAAGCAACAGGGTACACCGGGGAGCTGTTTTTT
CASSEATGYTGELFF
>TRBJ2-7|once|TRBV4-1|TRBD2
TGCGCCAGCAGCCCCACTAGCGGAGAGCAGTACTTC
CASSPTSGEQYF
>TRBJ2-3|many|TRBV24-1|NA
TGTGCCACCAGTGACACCTCGAAGCGGGCACGCACAGATACGCAGTATTTT
CATSDTSKRARTDTQYF
>TRBJ1-1|many|TRBV6-1|NA
TGTGCCAGCATTCCGCGGCGCGGGTTGAACACTGAAGCTTTCTTT
CASIPRRGLNTEAFF
>TRBJ2-1|many|TRBV20-1|NA
TGCAGTGCTAGAGATGGGGCGAGCTCCTACAATGAGCAGTTCTTC
CSARDGASSYNEQFF
>TRBJ1-4|few|TRBV12-3/TRBV12-4|NA
TGTGCCAGCAGTTTAATCGGTGGGGAAAAACTGTTTTTT
CASSLIGGEKLFF
>TRBJ2-1|many|TRBV5-6|TRBD2
TGTGCCAGCAGCACCGGGACTACCGACACGGCTGAGCAGTTCTTC
CASSTGTTDTAEQFF
>TRBJ1-1|many|TRBV7-6|NA
TGTGCCAGCAGCGTCGGACACTCGAACACTGAAGCTTTCTTT
CASSVGHSNTEAFF
>TRBJ2-1|many|TRBV24-1|NA
TGTGCCACCAGTGACACCGGGACACGCTCCTACAATGAGCAGTTCTTC
CATSDTGTRSYNEQFF
>TRBJ2-1|many|TRBV20-1|TRBD2
TGCAGTGCTAGAGAAGGAGAGGCGGGAGTGGACAATGAGCAGTTCTTC
CSAREGEAGVDNEQFF
>TRBJ2-7|NA|TRBV6-1|NA
TGTGCCAGCACCGAAGGAGTCCCTCTCCGGAGCGAGCAGTACTTC
CASTEGVPLRSEQYF
>TRBJ2-2|NA|TRBV5-4|NA
TGTGCCAGCAGCTTGGAAGCCTGGTATAGCGGGGAGCTGTTTTTT
CASSLEAWYSGELFF
>TRBJ1-1|many|TRBV9|TRBD1
TGTGCCAGCAGCCCCCGACAGGGTAGCACTGAAGCTTTCTTT
CASSPRQGSTEAFF
>TRBJ1-2|many|TRBV2|NA
TGTGCCAGCAGGGCTCCTCTTTTTCAAGGTGGCTACACCTTC
CASRAPLFQGGYTF
>TRBJ2-1|many|TRBV6-1|NA
TGTGCCAGCAGGTCGGAAGGGGACGTCGATGAGCAGTTCTTC
CASRSEGDVDEQFF
>TRBJ1-1|many|TRBV12-3/TRBV12-4|TRBD1
TGTGCCAGCAGCCTGACAGGGCGGACTGAAGCTTTCTTT
CASSLTGRTEAFF
>TRBJ2-7|NA|TRBV20-1|TRBD1
TGCATTGCGGAAGTACAGGGGGCCGACTACGAGCATTACTTC
CIAEVQGADYEHYF
>TRBJ2-5|few|TRBV6-1|NA
TGTGCCAGCAGGGGTCGCGACCTTATCCAAGAGACCCAGTACTTC
CASRGRDLIQETQYF
>TRBJ2-2|many|TRBV30|NA
TGTGCCTGGAGATTAGGGATGAACACCGGGGAGCTGTTTTTT
CAWRLGMNTGELFF
>TRBJ2-1|many|TRBV7-8|NA
TGTGCCAGCAGCCCCGACCCACGAGAGCAGTTCTTC
CASSPDPREQFF
>TRBJ1-6|many|TRBV30|NA
TGTGCCTGGAGTCCGGGACCGAGATCACCCCTCCACTTT
CAWSPGPRSPLHF
>TRBJ1-1|few|TRBV5-8|NA
TGTGCCAGCAGCTTAGGGCGCTTGCGAACTGAAGCTTTCTTT
CASSLGRLRTEAFF
>TRBJ2-7|many|TRBV5-4|NA
TGTGCCAGCAGCTTGAACCAGGCGGGCTCCTACGAGCAGTACTTC
CASSLNQAGSYEQYF